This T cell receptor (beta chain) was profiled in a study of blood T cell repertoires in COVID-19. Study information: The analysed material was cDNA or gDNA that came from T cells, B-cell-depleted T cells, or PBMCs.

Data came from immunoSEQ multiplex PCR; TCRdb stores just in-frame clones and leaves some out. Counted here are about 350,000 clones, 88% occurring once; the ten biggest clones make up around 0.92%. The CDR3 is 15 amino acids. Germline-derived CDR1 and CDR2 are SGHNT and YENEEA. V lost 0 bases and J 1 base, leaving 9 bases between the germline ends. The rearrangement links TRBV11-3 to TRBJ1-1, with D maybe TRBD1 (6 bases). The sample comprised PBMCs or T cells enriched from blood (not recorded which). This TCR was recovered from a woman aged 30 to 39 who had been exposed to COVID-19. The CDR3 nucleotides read TGTGCCAGCAGCTTAGATGCGGGGGCGAACACTGAAGCTTTCTTT. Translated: CASSLDAGANTEAFF.